A single sample is the source of the 11 T cell receptor beta chains below, sequenced in a study of T cells in Graves' hyperthyroidism and ophthalmopathy. Amplified TCR beta CDR3 regions came from RNA transcripts. A first-round RT-PCR of the TCR CDR3 used the HTBI primer set. MiXCR was run by TCRdb on the multiplex PCR reads, yielding one entry per CDR3 protein. The sample lists about 350,000 distinct CDR3 sequences; approximately 14% were seen once. Sequencing input: blood. Source of these receptors: a woman aged 30 to 39 with Graves' hyperthyroidism.

This clonotype was recorded many times. The J gene is TRBJ2-7, the V gene TRBV2; 9 nucleotides line up with TRBD1. J lost 4 bases, V lost 8 bases, and 12 bases had no gene match. The V gene's germline CDR1 is SNHLY and CDR2 FYNNEI. The CDR3 covers 15 residues. This CDR3 reads CASGIPGQGPYEQYF. DNA of the CDR3: TGTGCCAGCGGCATTCCGGGACAGGGACCATACGAGCAGTACTTC.

In its sample, this clonotype was seen many times. The rearrangement uses TRBV2 and TRBJ2-1; 8 bases agree with TRBD2. The junction had 15 bases not matched to a gene; V was cut back by 8 bases and J by 9 bases. The CDR3 is 15 residues long. Germline V gives CDR1 SNHLY, CDR2 FYNNEI. The CDR3 loop is CASCFSLAGMREQFF. CDR3 DNA: TGTGCCAGCTGTTTCAGCTTAGCGGGAATGCGTGAGCAGTTCTTC.

The table lists this clonotype with a few counts. V and J are TRBV18 and TRBJ2-3; possibly TRBD1 or TRBD2 for D (5 bases each). V was trimmed by 0 bases and J by 2 bases, leaving 12 bases between them. The germline gives CDR1 KGHSH, CDR2 LQKENI. This CDR3 spans 16 amino acids. In nucleotides, the CDR3 is TGTGCCAGCTCACCACCGGGACGATACCCCACAGATACGCAGTATTTT. It yields the protein CASSPPGRYPTDTQYF.

Ten or more counts support this clonotype. V and J are TRBV6-1 and TRBJ1-5; D call uncertain. Germline-derived CDR1 and CDR2 are MNHNS and SASEGT. The CDR3 has 14 amino acids. The germline V and J ends were trimmed by 8 bases and 2 bases, with 13 bases remaining between them. Here the CDR3 reads CASSLLPGNQPQHF. The DNA of the CDR3 is TGTGCCAGCTCTCTCCTCCCAGGCAATCAGCCCCAGCATTTT.

This clonotype was picked up many times. CDR3 sequence reads: CSARETSRGTNEQFF. The CDR3 DNA reads TGCAGTGCTAGGGAGACTAGCAGGGGGACCAATGAGCAGTTCTTC. The rearrangement joins TRBV20-1 to TRBJ2-1; D may match TRBD1 or TRBD2 (7 bases each). The CDR3 totals 15 residues. V lost 3 bases and J 6 bases, leaving 18 bases between the germline ends. Germline-derived CDR1 and CDR2 are DFQATT and SNEGSKA (reference sequence).

In this sample, this clonotype turned up many times. The V and J genes are TRBV7-9 and TRBJ2-3; D uncertain. Germline-derived CDR1 and CDR2 are SEHNR and FQNEAQ (reference sequence). Trimming took off 3 bases at V and 9 bases at J, with 10 bases between the two ends. The CDR3 extends over 12 amino acids. The CDR3: CASSFLLQTQYF. The CDR3 DNA follows: TGTGCCAGCAGCTTCCTCCTGCAGACGCAGTATTTT.

The chain carries TRBV27 and TRBJ2-1, with D tentatively TRBD1 or TRBD2 (5 bases each). Looked up from germline, CDR1 is MNHEY and CDR2 is SMNVEV (reference sequence). This CDR3 region has 15 residues. The V and J ends lost 2 bases and 8 bases respectively, with 16 bases between them. This CDR3 reads CASSLPGSGRDEQFF. The CDR3 DNA is TGTGCCAGCAGTTTACCCGGGTCAGGGAGAGATGAGCAGTTCTTC.

This chain connects TRBV6-1 to TRBJ1-2; D ambiguous. The V end was cut by 2 bases, the J end by 8 bases, with 9 bases between. Germline CDR1 is MNHNS and CDR2 is SASEGT. The CDR3 consists of 12 residues. This chain's CDR3 is CASSENLWGYTF. The CDR3 DNA reads as TGTGCCAGCAGTGAAAATTTGTGGGGCTACACCTTC.

V usage is TRBV19 and J usage is TRBJ2-1; 9 bases match TRBD1. The germline V gene encodes CDR1 LNHDA and CDR2 SQIVND (reference sequence). This CDR3 comprises 19 residues. With V trimmed by 1 base and J by 1 base, 11 bases remained unmatched. The CDR3 is CASSIVGQGFTLSYNEQFF. The CDR3 DNA reads as TGTGCCAGTAGTATAGTGGGACAGGGTTTTACTCTATCCTACAATGAGCAGTTCTTC. The variable domain in full, completed from reference TRBV19 and TRBJ2-1, reads DGGITQSPKYLFRKEGQNVTLSCEQNLNHDAMYWYRQDPGQGLRLIYYSQIVNDFQKGDIAEGYSVSREKKESFPLTVTSAQKNPTAFYLCASSIVGQGFTLSYNEQFFGPGTRLTVL.

This clonotype was found a few times. The chain uses TRBV11-2 and TRBJ2-5; tentative D call: TRBD2 (5 bases). The CDR3 is made up of 17 amino acids. The V end lost 1 base, the J end lost 4 bases, and 19 bases lay between the germline ends. CDR1 is SGHAT, CDR2 FQNNGV, per germline. In nucleotides, the CDR3 is TGTGCCAGCAGCTTAGTTCATGAGAGGGCCTCTCGAGAGACCCAGTACTTC. Encoded protein: CASSLVHERASRETQYF.

Ten or more counts support this clonotype. The CDR3 sequence is CASSLGPLNFDEQYF. In nucleotides, the CDR3 is TGTGCCAGCAGCTTAGGGCCTCTCAACTTCGACGAGCAGTACTTC. The chain is built from TRBV11-2 and TRBJ2-7; D is ambiguous. The ends were cut back, 1 base at V and 5 bases at J, with 15 bases in the middle. Per germline, CDR1 SGHAT and CDR2 FQNNGV. The CDR3 loop spans 15 amino acids.